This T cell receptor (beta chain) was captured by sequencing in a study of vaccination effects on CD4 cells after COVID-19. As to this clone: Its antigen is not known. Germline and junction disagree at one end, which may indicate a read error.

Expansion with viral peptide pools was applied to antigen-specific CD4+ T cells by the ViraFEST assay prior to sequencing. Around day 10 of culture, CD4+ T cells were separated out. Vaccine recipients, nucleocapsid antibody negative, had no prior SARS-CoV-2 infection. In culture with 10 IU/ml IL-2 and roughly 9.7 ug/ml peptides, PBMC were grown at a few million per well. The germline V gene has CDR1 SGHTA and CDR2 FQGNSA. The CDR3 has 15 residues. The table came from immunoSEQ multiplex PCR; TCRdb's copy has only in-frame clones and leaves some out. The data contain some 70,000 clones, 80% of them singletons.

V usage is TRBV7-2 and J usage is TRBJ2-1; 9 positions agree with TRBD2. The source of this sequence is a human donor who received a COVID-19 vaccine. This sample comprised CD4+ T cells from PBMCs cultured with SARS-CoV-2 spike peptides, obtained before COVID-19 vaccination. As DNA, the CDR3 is TGTGCCAGCACCTTAGGGGCGGGGGGGCAAAGCGAGCAGTTCTTC. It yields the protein CASTLGAGGQSEQFF.